Below, one T cell receptor beta chain is given with its context. An immunoSEQ assay, version v3.0, was performed at survey level. Using immunoSEQ multiplex PCR, the repertoire was profiled, and TCRdb retains in-frame clones only, with some absent. This repertoire shows some 15,000 clones, around four fifths found once; its top ten account for 15% to 20%. In the United States, treatment was given to all participants with HIV. This sample is drawn from a study of long-term antiretroviral therapy in people with HIV. This CDR3 is 16 amino acids long. Germline V gene lookup returns CDR1 SGDLS and CDR2 YYNGEE. V dropped 4 bases and J dropped 8; count of bases not matched to a gene: 13.

This TCR derives from a woman between 40 and 50 years old with HIV. The rearrangement joins TRBV9 to TRBJ1-4; 8 nucleotides agree with TRBD1. Specimen: unsorted PBMCs, collected 1.8 years before starting antiretroviral therapy. The CDR3 here is CASSPFVDRDREKLFF. The DNA of the CDR3 is TGTGCCAGCAGCCCTTTCGTGGACAGGGACCGAGAAAAACTGTTTTTT.